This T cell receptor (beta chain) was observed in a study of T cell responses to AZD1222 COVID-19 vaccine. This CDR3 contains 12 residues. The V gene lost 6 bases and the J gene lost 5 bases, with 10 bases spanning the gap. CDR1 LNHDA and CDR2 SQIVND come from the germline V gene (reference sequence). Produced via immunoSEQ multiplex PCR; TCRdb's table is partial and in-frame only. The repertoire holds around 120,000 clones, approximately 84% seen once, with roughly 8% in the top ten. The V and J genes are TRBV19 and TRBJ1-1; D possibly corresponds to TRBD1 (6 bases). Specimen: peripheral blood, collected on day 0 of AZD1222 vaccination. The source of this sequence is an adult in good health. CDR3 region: CASSPGETEAFF. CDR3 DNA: TGTGCCAGTAGCCCAGGGGAGACTGAAGCTTTCTTT. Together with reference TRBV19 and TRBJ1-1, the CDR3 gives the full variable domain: DGGITQSPKYLFRKEGQNVTLSCEQNLNHDAMYWYRQDPGQGLRLIYYSQIVNDFQKGDIAEGYSVSREKKESFPLTVTSAQKNPTAFYLCASSPGETEAFFGQGTRLTVV.